Reported below is one TCR beta chain. The data derive from a study of technical replicates of blood from a few donors. The CDR3 covers 15 residues. In germline, CDR1 is SGHAT, CDR2 FQNNGV. After removal of 1 base from V and 6 bases from J, the junction contained 4 bases not matched to a gene. Only in-frame clones appear in the TCRdb table, and some are missing; sequencing was by immunoSEQ multiplex PCR. The data show about 64,000 clones, about 86% seen once. This clonotype was obtained from a human donor in good health. Some clones in this sample may be carry-over from other donors' samples. The genes are TRBV11-2 and TRBJ2-1, with TRBD1 identical over 9 bases. Sequencing used PBMCs. The CDR3 DNA reads as TGTGCCAGCAGCTTAGTCACAGGGGGCTCCAATGAGCAGTTCTTC. Translation: CASSLVTGGSNEQFF.